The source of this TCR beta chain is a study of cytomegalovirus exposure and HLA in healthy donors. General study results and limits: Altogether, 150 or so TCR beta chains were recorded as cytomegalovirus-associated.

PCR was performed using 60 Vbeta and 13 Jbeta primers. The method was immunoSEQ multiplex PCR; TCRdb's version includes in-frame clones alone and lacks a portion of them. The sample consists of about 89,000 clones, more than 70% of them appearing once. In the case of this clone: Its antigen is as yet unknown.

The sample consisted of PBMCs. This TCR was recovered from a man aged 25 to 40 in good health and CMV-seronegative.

The CDR3 here is CASSLDRGDEQYF. The CDR3, as DNA: TGTGCCAGCAGCTTGGACAGGGGGGACGAGCAGTACTTC. V gene TRBV13 combines with J gene TRBJ2-7; 10 nucleotides match TRBD1. Germline CDR1 PRHDT, CDR2 FYEKMQ (reference sequence). The junction had 1 base not matched to a gene; V was cut back by 3 bases and J by 5 bases. This CDR3 contains 13 residues.